The 14 T cell receptor beta chains presented below share a single source sample, sequenced in a study of T cells after yellow fever vaccination. MiXCR, applied by TCRdb to the 5' RACE reads, yields one record per CDR3 protein. The table includes about 73,000 distinct CDR3 sequences, over 7.5% detected once. The material sequenced was CD8+ T cells sorted from PBMCs, taken on the day of the yellow fever booster vaccination. These receptors all stem from a man younger than 40 who received the YFV17D yellow fever vaccine.

The chain combines TRBV12-3 or TRBV12-4 with TRBJ2-7; 11 nucleotides align to TRBD2. The V gene end was trimmed by 4 bases and the J gene end by 6 bases; junction bases not matched to a gene: 5. This CDR3 region has 14 residues. The CDR3, as DNA: TGTGCCAGCAGTTGGACTCTAGCGGGAGGCGAGCAGTACTTC. Translation: CASSWTLAGGEQYF.

The V and J genes are TRBV6-5 and TRBJ2-7; perhaps TRBD2 as D (5 bases). The CDR3 runs to 13 residues. Germline loops: CDR1 MNHEY, CDR2 SVGAGI. Between the trimmed V and J ends, which lost 2 bases and 6 bases, there was a span of 11 bases. In DNA, the CDR3 is TGTGCCAGCAGTTACGCTACCGCGGGCGAGCAGTACTTC. It codes for CASSYATAGEQYF.

In this sample, this clonotype turned up a few times. The rearrangement links TRBV6-5 to TRBJ1-2; weak D call: TRBD1 (5 bases). CDR1 is MNHEY, CDR2 SVGAGI, per germline. V shed 4 bases and J shed 6 bases, with 15 bases lying between them. The CDR3 sequence is 14 residues long. Here the CDR3 reads CASSSGGGPDGYTF. CDR3 in DNA: TGTGCCAGCAGTTCTGGGGGGGGTCCCGATGGCTACACCTTC.

This clonotype was seen a few times. The CDR3, as DNA: TGTGCCAGCAGCGCGCACGGGTCGAGCTCCTACGAGCAGTACTTC. Its protein is CASSAHGSSSYEQYF. V and J are TRBV9 and TRBJ2-7; D gene uncertain. The V gene's germline CDR1 is SGDLS and CDR2 YYNGEE. The CDR3 has 15 residues. V was trimmed by 3 bases and J by 0 bases, leaving 13 bases between them.

This clonotype came up a few times. This rearrangement joins TRBV7-2 to TRBJ1-4; D remains unclear. CDR3 size: 16 residues. The ends were cut back, 1 base at V and 7 bases at J, with 16 bases in the middle. Germline CDR1 reads SGHTA; CDR2 reads FQGNSA. For the CDR3, the DNA is TGTGCCAGCAGCTTAGGATGGTTAGATTCTAGTGAAAAACTGTTTTTT. This encodes CASSLGWLDSSEKLFF.

V and J are TRBV19 and TRBJ2-7; 8 bases fit TRBD1. Germline V gives CDR1 LNHDA, CDR2 SQIVND (reference sequence). The CDR3 is 12 amino acids. Trimming at V came to 6 bases and at J to 3 bases, leaving 1 base not matched to a gene. Here the CDR3 reads CASRGTGYEQYF. For the CDR3, the DNA is TGTGCCAGTAGAGGGACAGGCTACGAGCAGTACTTC.

There are a few counts of this clonotype. The CDR3: CASSPSGGEETQYF. CDR3 bases: TGTGCCAGCAGCCCATCGGGAGGGGAAGAGACCCAGTACTTC. The gene calls are TRBV5-4 and TRBJ2-5; 8 bases align to TRBD2. This CDR3 contains 14 residues. V lost 4 bases to trimming and J lost 3 bases; unmatched junction nucleotides: 5. Germline-derived CDR1 and CDR2 are SGHNT and YYREEE (reference sequence). The whole variable domain, filled in from reference TRBV5-4 and TRBJ2-5, reads ETGVTQSPTHLIKTRGQQVTLRCSSQSGHNTVSWYQQALGQGPQFIFQYYREEENGRGNFPPRFSGLQFPNYSSELNVNALELDDSALYLCASSPSGGEETQYFGPGTRLLVL.

The V gene is TRBV20-1, the J gene TRBJ2-5; 9 nucleotides match TRBD2. V trimming: 1 base; J trimming: 5 bases; junction bases outside the gene matches: 5. Germline loops: CDR1 DFQATT, CDR2 SNEGSKA (reference sequence). This CDR3 spans 14 amino acids. This CDR3 is CSARVSSGTETQYF. CDR3 bases: TGCAGTGCTAGAGTCTCTAGCGGGACTGAGACCCAGTACTTC.

This clonotype was recorded a few times. The J gene is TRBJ2-7, the V gene TRBV29-1, with D possibly TRBD2 on 6 matching bases. CDR1 is SQVTM and CDR2 is ANQGSEA in the germline V gene. CDR3 length: 14 amino acids. Between the trimmed V and J ends, which lost 5 bases and 2 bases, there was a span of 16 bases. The CDR3 sequence: CSVLAGLRTYEQYF. The CDR3 bases are TGCAGCGTTTTGGCGGGGCTACGCACCTACGAGCAGTACTTC.

This clonotype was detected only a few times. The rearrangement uses TRBV7-9 and TRBJ2-3, with D hard to call. The germline gives CDR1 SEHNR, CDR2 FQNEAQ (reference sequence). The CDR3 has 16 amino acids. Between the trimmed V and J ends, which lost 1 base and 0 bases, there was a span of 11 bases. The CDR3 loop is CASSLENVESTDTQYF. CDR3 bases: TGTGCCAGCAGCTTAGAGAATGTGGAAAGCACAGATACGCAGTATTTT.

This chain links TRBV12-3 or TRBV12-4 with TRBJ2-7; D might be TRBD2 (5 bases). CDR3 length equals 13 residues. V gave up 3 bases and J gave up 3 bases, with 9 bases separating them. The CDR3 is CASSLGSYYEQYF. The DNA for the CDR3 is TGTGCCAGCAGTTTGGGGAGCTACTACGAGCAGTACTTC.

This clonotype was counted between two and nine times. The rearrangement links TRBV20-1 to TRBJ1-2, with 7 bases aligning to TRBD1. With V trimmed by 1 base and J by 3 bases, 2 bases remained unmatched. CDR3 length: 13 residues. The V gene's germline CDR1 is DFQATT and CDR2 SNEGSKA (reference sequence). The CDR3 loop is CSARAGQDYGYTF. The CDR3, as DNA: TGCAGTGCTAGAGCTGGACAGGACTATGGCTACACCTTC.

The chain joins TRBV11-2 to TRBJ2-1, with 14 bases that match TRBD2. In germline, CDR1 is SGHAT, CDR2 FQNNGV. The V and J ends lost 5 bases and 8 bases, in that order; junction bases with no gene match: 5. The CDR3 runs 15 residues. CDR3 loop: CASSQGLAGVDEQFF. Here the CDR3 DNA reads TGTGCCAGCAGCCAGGGACTAGCGGGAGTGGATGAGCAGTTCTTC. The full variable domain, in which reference TRBV11-2 and TRBJ2-1 provide the parts outside the CDR3, is EAGVAQSPRYKIIEKRQSVAFWCNPISGHATLYWYQQILGQGPKLLIQFQNNGVVDDSQLPKDRFSAERLKGVDSTLKIQPAKLEDSAVYLCASSQGLAGVDEQFFGPGTRLTVL.

This clonotype showed up just a few times. V and J are TRBV6-2 or TRBV6-3 and TRBJ2-2, with 8 nucleotides matching TRBD2. V lost 5 bases and J lost 8; bases outside the gene matches: 13. Germline values: CDR1 MNHEY, CDR2 SVGEGT. The CDR3 has 16 amino acids. CDR3 amino acids: CASSPPGLGLFGELFF. DNA of the CDR3: TGTGCCAGCAGTCCCCCGGGACTAGGGTTATTTGGGGAGCTGTTTTTT.